What follows describes a single T cell receptor beta chain. No cognate antigen has been identified for it. Base qualities are missing; no much larger clone stands one base away. The data were obtained in a study of T cell responses to AZD1222 COVID-19 vaccine listed by TCRdb under 2021. Broadly, across the study: A total of about 230 trial participants underwent TCR sequencing, of whom about 210 received two doses of AZD1222 and about 26 received two doses of the MenACWY control vaccine. Trial participants were enrolled by age into 18-55, 56-69 and 70-plus year subgroups, with roughly 150, 30 and 60 TCR-sequenced participants respectively. The study at large found these results: After two AZD1222 doses, spike-specific TCR breadth and depth were significantly higher than at day 0 and than in MenACWY recipients. Conclusions about previously exposed vaccinees are limited because only a handful of AZD1222 recipients were SARS-CoV-2 seropositive at baseline. Reportedly, almost half of the unique spike-specific TCRs recognized epitopes lying outside the regions that are mutated in the B.1.351 and B.1.1.7 variants. No day 14 peak-response samples were available, so repertoires were characterized only after the peak T cell response. The whole spike protein was spanned by vaccine-associated CD4 TCRs, and dominant responses were seen in regions 160-218 and 743-854. Participants were mostly white British, with more females than males. The authors suggested clonal diversity may have been underestimated. In the small 56-69-year group, the increase in depth fell short of significance, most likely because of low power.

The CDR3 regions of human TCRbeta chains were analyzed by immunosequencing. Processing in the source paper ran as follows. TCRs in the repertoires were matched against a reference library of SARS-CoV-2-specific TCRs that had been generated with the MIRA antigen-specificity platform. Breadth was defined as the fraction of unique TCRs that were SARS-CoV-2-associated, and depth was defined as the fraction of total T cells that were SARS-CoV-2-associated. Using the MIRA data, each spike-specific TCR was assigned both to the spike region to which the TCR was reactive and to a CD4 or CD8 class. Log10-transformed breadth and depth values were compared by one-way ANOVA with Sidak's multiple comparisons tests. Not all clones reach the TCRdb copy of this immuneACCESS table, which keeps in-frame sequences only. Checked studies attribute under half of the gap to unresolved V genes and leave the rest unexplained. D and trimming come from the DNA, and the V and J calls and clone size come from that table. Here the sample has about 270,000 clones; 90% to 95% occur a single time. The leading ten clones occupy around 0.6% of the sample.

Taken from the germline V gene (reference sequence), the CDR1 and CDR2 loops are LGHDT and YNNKEL. After removal of 0 bases from V and 2 bases from J, the junction retains 3 bases not matched to a gene. CDR3 length: 17 amino acids, cysteine to phenylalanine. Only the CDR3 region is kept as DNA, spanning 51 bases read in frame from base 1. The intended sense of this specimen's time point label: about 28 days (+/-7) after the second vaccine dose. AZD1222 recipients given second doses at about 4 weeks or at about 12 weeks were pooled, since spike-specific TCR depth and breadth were not found to differ between the two schedules. Vaccinee samples were obtained from the UK trials COV001 and COV002, which included a single-blind randomized controlled phase 2/3 trial of AZD1222 (ChAdOx1 nCoV-19) in healthy adults. For TCRbeta chain sequencing, PBMC samples from trial participants were taken at day 0 and at day 28 after the second dose.

This TCR derives from an adult who received the AZD1222 COVID-19 vaccine. The chain is made from TRBV3-1 (or the pseudogene TRBV3-2) and TRBJ2-1; 11 bases in the middle match TRBD2. Here the sequenced sample was peripheral blood, taken 28 days after the second AZD1222 dose. The CDR3 region has the sequence CASSQDLTSGAYNEQFF. The DNA reads TGTGCCAGCAGCCAAGACTTGACTAGCGGGGCCTACAATGAGCAGTTCTTC.